Listed below are T cell receptor beta chains from one sample, sequenced in a study of STAT3 mutations in large granular lymphocyte leukemia. Data came from immunoSEQ multiplex PCR; TCRdb stores just in-frame clones and leaves some out. The sample comprises about 10,000 clones, around 49% of which are singletons, and about 8.1% rests with the top ten. Sequencing was performed on peripheral blood mononuclear cells. The receptors stem from a boy aged 5-17 years with T-cell large granular lymphocyte leukemia. Some clones in this sample may be carry-over from other donors' samples. Each CDR3 is given with its conserved first and last residue. Only some rows state a clone size, as once, few, many or a class for expanded clones.

size | J | V | CDR3
. | TRBJ1-5 | TRBV30 | CAWSEQYLQPQHF
. | TRBJ1-1 | TRBV10-3 | CAISGQSNTEAFF
few | TRBJ1-5 | TRBV18 | CASSEGGNQPQHF
. | TRBJ2-5 | TRBV7-9 | CASTSQGAQETQYF
few | TRBJ2-3 | TRBV4-2 | CASSQAAGGSGDTQYF
. | TRBJ1-5 | TRBV2 | CASSDWSNQPQHF
. | TRBJ2-7 | TRBV7-9 | CASSSPAGGGAYEQYF
. | TRBJ1-2 | TRBV5-1 | CASSSGGSTNYGYTF
. | TRBJ1-2 | TRBV4-2 | CASSTGSLNYGYTF
. | TRBJ2-7 | TRBV5-4 | CASSLKGSHEQYF
. | TRBJ2-7 | TRBV7-9 | CASTSVPGIDEQYF
. | TRBJ1-2 | TRBV5-5 | CASSFQALGTGGAGVF
few | TRBJ2-5 | TRBV5-4 | CASSLGLAGGPEETQYF
. | TRBJ1-3 | TRBV4-3 | CASSQDWTGGLNTIYF
. | TRBJ1-6 | TRBV7-2 | CASSLEYRAIDSPLHF
. | TRBJ2-1 | TRBV4-1 | CASSQDIGARPPYNEQFF
. | TRBJ2-1 | TRBV5-1 | CASSFGSGTSGRGYNEQFF
. | TRBJ1-6 | TRBV10-2 | CASIPTSYNSPLHF
few | TRBJ2-1 | TRBV5-6 | CASSQITGYSYNEQFF
. | TRBJ2-7 | TRBV5-1 | CASSLSGAGPLYEQYF
. | TRBJ1-2 | TRBV27 | CASSQQQYYGYTF
. | TRBJ2-4 | TRBV30 | CAWSGQRGAKNIQYF
once | TRBJ2-3 | TRBV6-4 | CASSDSTSGSTDTQYF
. | TRBJ2-7 | TRBV27 | CASSTGTGPGEQYF
. | TRBJ1-3 | TRBV6-1 | CASSEVTSGNTIYF
. | TRBJ2-7 | TRBV7-2 | CASTRGGSSYEQYF
. | TRBJ1-5 | TRBV28 | CASTAWGSNYQPQHF
once | TRBJ2-7 | TRBV5-4 | CASSSRGAYEQYF
. | TRBJ1-3 | TRBV4-3 | CASSQETGARFSGNTIYF
. | TRBJ1-6 | TRBV5-6 | CASSFGRSNSPLHF
. | TRBJ2-7 | TRBV6-6 | CATLRQGEQYF
. | TRBJ1-2 | TRBV15 | CATSREENGYTF
few | TRBJ1-5 | TRBV29-1 | CRCWEYRGLGSWNQPQHF
. | TRBJ2-1 | TRBV18 | CASSPLAGSINEQFF
. | TRBJ2-2 | TRBV6-5 | CASRKGLEGSGELFF
. | TRBJ1-1 | TRBV4-2 | CASSQDRQGHTEAFF
once | TRBJ2-7 | TRBV5-1 | CASSPGATSSYEQYF
few | TRBJ1-4 | TRBV5-1 | CASSLGQGSAAGEKLFF
. | TRBJ2-7 | TRBV5-5 | CASSFSGTYYEQYF
. | TRBJ2-7 | TRBV5-1 | CASSKDNYEQYF
. | TRBJ2-3 | TRBV5-6 | CASSLRYTDTQYF
. | TRBJ2-5 | TRBV6-1 | CASSERGLAGARETQYF
. | TRBJ2-3 | TRBV5-6 | CASTRLAGADTQYF
. | TRBJ2-7 | TRBV6-6 | CASSYEAGGYEQYF